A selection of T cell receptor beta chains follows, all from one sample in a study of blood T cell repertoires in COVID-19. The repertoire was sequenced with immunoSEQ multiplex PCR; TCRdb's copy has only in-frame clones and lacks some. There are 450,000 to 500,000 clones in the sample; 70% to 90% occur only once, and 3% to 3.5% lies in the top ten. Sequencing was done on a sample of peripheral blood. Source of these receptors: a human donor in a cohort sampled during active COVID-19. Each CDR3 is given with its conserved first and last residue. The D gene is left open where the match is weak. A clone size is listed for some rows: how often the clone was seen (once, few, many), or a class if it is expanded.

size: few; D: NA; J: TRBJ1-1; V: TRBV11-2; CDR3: CASSLGGAGRAF; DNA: TGTGCCAGCAGCTTAGGTGGAGCAGGGAGGGCTTTT
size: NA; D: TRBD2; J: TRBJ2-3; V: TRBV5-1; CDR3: CASSPGRLAGVPDTQYF; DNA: TGCGCCAGCAGCCCAGGCCGACTAGCGGGAGTTCCAGATACGCAGTATTTT
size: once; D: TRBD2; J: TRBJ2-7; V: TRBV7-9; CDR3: CASSAGTSGSEQYF; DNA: TGTGCCAGCAGTGCCGGGACTAGCGGTTCTGAGCAGTACTTC
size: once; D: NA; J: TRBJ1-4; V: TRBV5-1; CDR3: CASSLGGVEKLFF; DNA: TGCGCCAGCAGCTTAGGGGGGGTTGAAAAACTGTTTTTT
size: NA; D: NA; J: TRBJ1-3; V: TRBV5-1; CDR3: CASSESTETGNTIYF; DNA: TGCGCCAGCAGCGAGTCAACCGAAACTGGAAACACCATATATTTT
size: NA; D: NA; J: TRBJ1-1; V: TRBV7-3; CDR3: CASSPGGAGVMNTEAFF; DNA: TGTGCCAGCAGCCCTGGTGGGGCAGGAGTCATGAACACTGAAGCTTTCTTT
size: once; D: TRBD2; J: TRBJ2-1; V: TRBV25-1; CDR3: CASSELTSGKDEQFF; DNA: TGTGCCAGCAGTGAATTAACTAGCGGGAAGGATGAGCAGTTCTTC
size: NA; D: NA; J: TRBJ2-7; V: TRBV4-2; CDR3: CASSQGIQDEQYF; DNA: TGTGCCAGCAGCCAGGGGATACAGGACGAGCAGTACTTC
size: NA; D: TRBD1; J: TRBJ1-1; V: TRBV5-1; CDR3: CASSVETGGNTEAFF; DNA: TGCGCCAGCAGCGTAGAGACAGGGGGGAACACTGAAGCTTTCTTT
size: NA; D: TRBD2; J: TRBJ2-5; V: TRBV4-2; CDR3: CASSARTSGTAGQETQYF; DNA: TGTGCCAGCAGCGCGCGGACTAGCGGGACCGCTGGCCAAGAGACCCAGTACTTC
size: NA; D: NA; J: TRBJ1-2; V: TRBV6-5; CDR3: CASSYAWSYGYTF; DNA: TGTGCCAGCAGTTACGCCTGGAGCTATGGCTACACCTTC
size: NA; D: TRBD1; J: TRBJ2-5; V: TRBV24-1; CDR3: CATSDSTGGYEETQYF; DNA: TGTGCCACCAGTGATTCAACAGGGGGGTACGAAGAAACCCAGTACTTC
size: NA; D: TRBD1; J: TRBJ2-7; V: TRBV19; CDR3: CASSIVGQGAREQYF; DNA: TGTGCCAGTAGTATCGTGGGGCAGGGGGCGCGGGAGCAGTACTTC
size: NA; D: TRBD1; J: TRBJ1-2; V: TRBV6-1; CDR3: CASSEPRETGAKGGYTF; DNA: TGTGCCAGCAGTGAACCAAGGGAAACAGGGGCAAAGGGTGGCTACACCTTC
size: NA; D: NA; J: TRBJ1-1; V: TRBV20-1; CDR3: CRGERNTEAFF; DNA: TGCAGGGGAGAACGGAACACTGAAGCTTTCTTT
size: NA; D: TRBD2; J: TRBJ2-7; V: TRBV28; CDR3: CASSLVSTSGTYEQYF; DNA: TGTGCCAGCAGTTTGGTTTCGACTAGCGGGACGTACGAGCAGTACTTC
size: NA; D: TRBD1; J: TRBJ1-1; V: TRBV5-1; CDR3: CASSKSRTGVSTEAFF; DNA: TGCGCCAGCAGTAAAAGTCGGACAGGGGTATCCACTGAAGCTTTCTTT
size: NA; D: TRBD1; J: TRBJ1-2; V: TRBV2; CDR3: CASSLSLDRVGGYTF; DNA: TGTGCCAGCAGTCTCTCCCTGGACAGGGTAGGCGGCTACACCTTC
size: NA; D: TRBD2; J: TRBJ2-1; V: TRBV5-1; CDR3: CASSLGGGRVDEQFF; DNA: TGCGCCAGCAGCTTGGGGGGCGGGAGGGTCGATGAGCAGTTCTTC
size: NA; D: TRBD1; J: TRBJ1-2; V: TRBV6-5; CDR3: CASSYSLGTGDYGYTF; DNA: TGTGCCAGCAGTTACTCGTTAGGGACAGGGGACTATGGCTACACCTTC
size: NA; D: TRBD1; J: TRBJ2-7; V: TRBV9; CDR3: CASSVAWARDRSHEQYF; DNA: TGTGCCAGCAGCGTAGCTTGGGCCCGGGACAGGTCCCACGAGCAGTACTTC
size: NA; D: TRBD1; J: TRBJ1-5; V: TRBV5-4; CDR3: CASSLQGGQPQHF; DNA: TGTGCCAGCAGCTTACAGGGGGGTCAGCCCCAGCATTTT
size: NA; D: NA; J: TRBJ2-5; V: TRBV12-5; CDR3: CASGPTSPQYF; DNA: TGTGCTAGTGGCCCCACTAGCCCCCAGTACTTC
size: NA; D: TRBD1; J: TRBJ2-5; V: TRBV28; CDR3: CASSPQGAARETQYF; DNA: TGTGCCAGCAGCCCACAGGGGGCTGCTCGGGAGACCCAGTACTTC
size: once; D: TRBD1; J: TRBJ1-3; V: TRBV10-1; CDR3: CASAAWDRENTIYF; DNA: TGCGCCTCGGCTGCATGGGACAGGGAGAACACCATATATTTT
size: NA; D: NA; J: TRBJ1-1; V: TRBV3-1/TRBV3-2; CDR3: CASRPTAGTTEAFF; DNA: TGTGCCAGCAGACCCACGGCAGGAACTACTGAAGCTTTCTTT
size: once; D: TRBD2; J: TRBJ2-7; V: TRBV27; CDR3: CASSLNSGSYEQYF; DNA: TGTGCCAGCAGTCTCAATAGCGGGAGCTACGAGCAGTACTTC
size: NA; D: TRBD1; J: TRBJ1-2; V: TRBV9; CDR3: CASSARDRVYGYTF; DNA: TGTGCCAGCAGCGCCCGGGACAGGGTCTATGGCTACACCTTC
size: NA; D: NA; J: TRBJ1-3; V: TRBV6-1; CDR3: CASSEGRAGNTIYF; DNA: TGTGCCAGCAGTGAAGGCAGGGCTGGAAACACCATATATTTT
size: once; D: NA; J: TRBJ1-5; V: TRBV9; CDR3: CASSPQGWVDQPQHF; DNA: TGTGCCAGCAGCCCTCAGGGGTGGGTGGATCAGCCCCAGCATTTT
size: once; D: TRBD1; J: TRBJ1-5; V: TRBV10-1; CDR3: CASIQGAHTTNQPQHF; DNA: TGCGCCAGCATTCAGGGGGCCCACACGACCAATCAGCCCCAGCATTTT
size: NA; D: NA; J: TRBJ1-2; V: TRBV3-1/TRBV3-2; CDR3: CASSQEAGHGYTF; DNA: TGTGCCAGCAGCCAAGAAGCGGGGCATGGCTACACCTTC
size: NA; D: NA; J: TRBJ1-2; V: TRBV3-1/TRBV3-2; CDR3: CASSQDTGRGSDYGYTF; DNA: TGTGCCAGCAGCCAAGATACAGGAAGGGGATCGGACTATGGCTACACCTTC
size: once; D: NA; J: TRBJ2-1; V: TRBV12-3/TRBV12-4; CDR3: CASSRPQRDEQFF; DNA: TGTGCCAGCTCCCGTCCCCAGCGGGATGAGCAGTTCTTC
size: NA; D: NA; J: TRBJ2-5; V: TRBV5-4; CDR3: CASSLVAGLQETQYF; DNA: TGTGCCAGCAGCTTGGTGGCAGGGCTTCAAGAGACCCAGTACTTC
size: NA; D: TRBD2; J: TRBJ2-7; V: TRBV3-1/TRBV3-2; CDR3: CASSLSGGWLNEQYF; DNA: TGTGCCAGCAGCCTAAGCGGGGGGTGGTTAAACGAGCAGTACTTC
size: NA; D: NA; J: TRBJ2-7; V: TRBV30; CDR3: CAWSGGVGYEQYF; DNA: TGTGCCTGGAGCGGAGGGGTCGGTTACGAGCAGTACTTC
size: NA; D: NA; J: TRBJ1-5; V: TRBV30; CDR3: CAWSEGGEGQPQHF; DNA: TGTGCCTGGAGTGAAGGCGGGGAAGGGCAGCCCCAGCATTTT
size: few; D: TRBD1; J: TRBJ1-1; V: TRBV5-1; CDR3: CASSLEVQGYTEAFF; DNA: TGCGCCAGCAGCTTGGAGGTACAGGGGTACACTGAAGCTTTCTTT
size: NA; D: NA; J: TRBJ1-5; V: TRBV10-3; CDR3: CAINQGGGDQPQHF; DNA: TGTGCCATCAACCAAGGAGGAGGAGATCAGCCCCAGCATTTT
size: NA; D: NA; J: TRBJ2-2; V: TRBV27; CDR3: CASSLSFRGENTGELFF; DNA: TGTGCCAGCAGTTTATCATTCAGGGGGGAAAACACCGGGGAGCTGTTTTTT
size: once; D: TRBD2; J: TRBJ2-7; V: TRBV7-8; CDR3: CASSRFSGGVYEQYF; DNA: TGTGCCAGCAGCCGGTTTAGCGGGGGTGTCTACGAGCAGTACTTC
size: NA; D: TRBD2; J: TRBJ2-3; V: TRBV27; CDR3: CASIRRAGETSTDTQYF; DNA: TGTGCCAGCATTCGTCGTGCGGGGGAAACTAGCACAGATACGCAGTATTTT
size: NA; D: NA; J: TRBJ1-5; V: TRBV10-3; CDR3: CAISDQGNQPQHF; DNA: TGTGCCATCAGTGATCAGGGGAATCAGCCCCAGCATTTT
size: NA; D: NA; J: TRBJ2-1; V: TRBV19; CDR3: CASSGLGAGEQNEQFF; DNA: TGTGCCAGTAGTGGGTTAGGGGCAGGGGAACAAAATGAGCAGTTCTTC
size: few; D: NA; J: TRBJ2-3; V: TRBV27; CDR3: CASSSRRRSGTDTQYF; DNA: TGTGCCAGCAGTTCCCGAAGGAGGTCGGGCACAGATACGCAGTATTTT
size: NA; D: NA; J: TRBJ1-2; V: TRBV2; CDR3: CASSDRTGKQGYTF; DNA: TGTGCCAGCAGTGACCGAACAGGGAAGCAGGGCTACACCTTC